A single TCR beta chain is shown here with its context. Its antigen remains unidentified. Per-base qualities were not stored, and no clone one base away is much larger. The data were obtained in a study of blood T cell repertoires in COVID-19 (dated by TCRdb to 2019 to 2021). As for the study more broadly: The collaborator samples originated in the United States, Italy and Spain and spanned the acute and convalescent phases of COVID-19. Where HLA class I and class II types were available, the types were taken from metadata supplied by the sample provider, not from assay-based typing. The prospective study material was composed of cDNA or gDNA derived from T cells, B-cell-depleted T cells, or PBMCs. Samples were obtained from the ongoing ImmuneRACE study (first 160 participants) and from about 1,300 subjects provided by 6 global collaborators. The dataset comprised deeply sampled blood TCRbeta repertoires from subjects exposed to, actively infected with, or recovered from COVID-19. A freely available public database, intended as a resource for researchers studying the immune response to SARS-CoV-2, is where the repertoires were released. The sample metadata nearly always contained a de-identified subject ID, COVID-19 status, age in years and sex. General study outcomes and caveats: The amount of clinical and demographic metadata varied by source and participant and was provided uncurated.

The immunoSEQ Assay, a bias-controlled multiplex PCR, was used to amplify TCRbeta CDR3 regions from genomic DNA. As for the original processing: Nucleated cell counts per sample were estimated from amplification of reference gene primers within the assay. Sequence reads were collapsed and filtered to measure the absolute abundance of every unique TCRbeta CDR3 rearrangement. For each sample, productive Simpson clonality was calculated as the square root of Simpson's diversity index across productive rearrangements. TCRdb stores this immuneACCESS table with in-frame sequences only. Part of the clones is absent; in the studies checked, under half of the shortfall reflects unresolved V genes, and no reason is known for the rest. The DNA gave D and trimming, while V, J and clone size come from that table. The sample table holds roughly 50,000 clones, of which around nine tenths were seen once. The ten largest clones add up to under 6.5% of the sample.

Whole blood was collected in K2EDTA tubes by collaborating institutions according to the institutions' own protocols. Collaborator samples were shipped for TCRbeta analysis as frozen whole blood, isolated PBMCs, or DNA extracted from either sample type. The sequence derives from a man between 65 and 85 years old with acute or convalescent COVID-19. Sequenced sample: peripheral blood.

The nucleotides read TGTGCCACCTTCGATAGCTCCTACAATGAGCAGTTCTTC. Its translation is CATFDSSYNEQFF. This sequence uses TRBV19 and TRBJ2-1, with the D gene not clear enough to name. Reading from cysteine to phenylalanine, the CDR3 counts 13 amino acids. Here the CDR3 DNA is all that survives: 39 bases in frame from base 1. CDR1 LNHDA and CDR2 SQIVND were looked up in the germline V gene (reference sequence). Deletion took 10 bases off V and 0 bases off J, with a span of 10 bases between the germline ends.